This TCR beta chain was recorded in a study of T cells in tuberculosis. Overall study: T cells were selected with CD1B tetramers loaded with glucose monomycolate. This South African cohort compared adolescents with or without latent tuberculosis against adults with active tuberculosis. Study results and limitations: Smaller distances to GMM-specific TCRs suggested their expansion in active tuberculosis.

CDR3 length: 15 amino acids. Looked up from germline, CDR1 is MNHEY and CDR2 is SVGAGI. V lost 6 bases to trimming and J lost 2 bases; unmatched junction nucleotides: 8. Remarks on this clone: Its antigen is not known.

TCRdb's table, derived via immunoSEQ multiplex PCR, lists solely in-frame clones and lacks some. The sample shows about 44,000 clones, more than 90% of them seen only once. The chain uses TRBV6-5 and TRBJ1-2; 8 bases map to TRBD1. The source material was PBMCs. This clonotype originated in a donor between 5 and 29 years old with latent tuberculosis or without tuberculosis infection. The CDR3 DNA sequence: TGTGCCAGCAGCTACGGGACAGGCTCAAACTATGGCTACACCTTC. It encodes CASSYGTGSNYGYTF.